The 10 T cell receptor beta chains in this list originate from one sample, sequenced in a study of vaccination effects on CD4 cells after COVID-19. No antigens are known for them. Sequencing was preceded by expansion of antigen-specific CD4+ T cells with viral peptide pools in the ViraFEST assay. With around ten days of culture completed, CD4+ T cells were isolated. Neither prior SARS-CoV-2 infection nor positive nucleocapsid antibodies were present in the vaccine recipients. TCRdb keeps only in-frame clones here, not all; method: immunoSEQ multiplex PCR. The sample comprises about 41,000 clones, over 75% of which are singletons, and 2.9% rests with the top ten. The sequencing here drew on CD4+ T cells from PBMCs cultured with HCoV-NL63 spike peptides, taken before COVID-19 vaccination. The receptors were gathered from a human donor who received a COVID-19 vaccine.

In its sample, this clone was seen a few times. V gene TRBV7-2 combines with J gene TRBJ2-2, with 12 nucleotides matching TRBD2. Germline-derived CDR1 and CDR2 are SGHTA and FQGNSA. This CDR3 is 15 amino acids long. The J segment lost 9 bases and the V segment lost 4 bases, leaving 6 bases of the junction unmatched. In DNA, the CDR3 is TGTGCCAGCAGCTCTAGCGGGGGGGCCCACCGGGAGCTGTTTTTT. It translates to CASSSSGGAHRELFF.

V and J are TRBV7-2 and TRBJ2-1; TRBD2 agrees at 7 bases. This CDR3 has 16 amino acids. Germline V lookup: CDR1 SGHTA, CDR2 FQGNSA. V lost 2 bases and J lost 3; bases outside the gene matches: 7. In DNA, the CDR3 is TGTGCCAGCAGCTTAAAAGGCGCGGGGGACTACAATGAGCAGTTCTTC. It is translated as CASSLKGAGDYNEQFF.

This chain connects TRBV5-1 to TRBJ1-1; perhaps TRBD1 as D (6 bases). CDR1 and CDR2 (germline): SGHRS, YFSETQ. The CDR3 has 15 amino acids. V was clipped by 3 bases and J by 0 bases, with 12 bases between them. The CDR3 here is CASSSAGGMNTEAFF. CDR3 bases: TGCGCCAGCAGCTCCGCTGGGGGCATGAACACTGAAGCTTTCTTT.

The CDR3 DNA is TGCAGCGCCAGGGGTACTAATGAAAAACTGTTTTTT. As protein: CSARGTNEKLFF. The chain is built from TRBV29-1 and TRBJ1-4; TRBD1 is a possible D gene (6 bases). This CDR3 contains 12 residues. Germline values: CDR1 SQVTM, CDR2 ANQGSEA. Between the trimmed V and J ends, which lost 7 bases and 2 bases, there was a span of 8 bases.

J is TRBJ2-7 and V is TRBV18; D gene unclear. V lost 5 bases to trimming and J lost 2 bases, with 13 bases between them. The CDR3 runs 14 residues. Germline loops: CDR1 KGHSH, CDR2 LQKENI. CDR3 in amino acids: CASSVARPPYEQYV. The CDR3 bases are TGTGCCAGCTCAGTGGCCAGGCCTCCCTACGAGCAGTACGTC.

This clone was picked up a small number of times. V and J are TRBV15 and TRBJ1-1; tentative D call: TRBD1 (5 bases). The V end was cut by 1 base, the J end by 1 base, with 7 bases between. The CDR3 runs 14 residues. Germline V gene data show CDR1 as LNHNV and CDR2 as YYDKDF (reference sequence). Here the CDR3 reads CATSRGQSNTEAFF. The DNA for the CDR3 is TGTGCCACCAGCAGAGGACAGTCGAACACTGAAGCTTTCTTT.

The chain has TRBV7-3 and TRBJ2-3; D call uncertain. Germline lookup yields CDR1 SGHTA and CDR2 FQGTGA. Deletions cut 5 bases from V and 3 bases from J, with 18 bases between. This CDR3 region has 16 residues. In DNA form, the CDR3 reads TGTGCCAGCAGCCCCGGGCCGCACGACAAGACAGATACGCAGTATTTT. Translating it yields CASSPGPHDKTDTQYF.

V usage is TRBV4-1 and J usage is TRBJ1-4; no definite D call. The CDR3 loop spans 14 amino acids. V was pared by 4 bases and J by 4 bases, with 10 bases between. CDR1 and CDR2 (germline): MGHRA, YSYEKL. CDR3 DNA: TGCGCCAGCAGCCCCTCGGAGGGTAATGAAAAACTGTTTTTT. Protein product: CASSPSEGNEKLFF.

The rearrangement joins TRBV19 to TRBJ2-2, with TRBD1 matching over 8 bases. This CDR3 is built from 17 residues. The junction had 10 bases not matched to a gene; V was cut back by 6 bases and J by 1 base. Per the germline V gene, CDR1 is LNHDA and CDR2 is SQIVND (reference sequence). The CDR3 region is CASRQPAGTGNTGELFF. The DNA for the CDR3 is TGTGCCAGTAGGCAGCCGGCCGGGACAGGGAACACCGGGGAGCTGTTTTTT.

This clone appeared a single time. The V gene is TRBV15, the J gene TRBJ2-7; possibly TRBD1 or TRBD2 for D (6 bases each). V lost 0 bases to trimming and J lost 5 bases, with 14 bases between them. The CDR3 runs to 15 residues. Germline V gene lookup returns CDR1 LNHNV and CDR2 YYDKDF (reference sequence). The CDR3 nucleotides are TGTGCCACCAGCAGAGAGTGGCCGGGGGACAACGAGCAGTACGTC. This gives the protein CATSREWPGDNEQYV.